A selection of T cell receptor beta chains follows, all from one sample in a study of blood T cell repertoires in COVID-19. The protocol was immunoSEQ multiplex PCR, while the TCRdb copy is restricted to in-frame clones and leaves out a portion. The table has more than 95,000 clones, 55% to 70% seen once. The sequenced sample consisted of peripheral blood. The source is a woman in her 70s with acute or convalescent COVID-19. CDR3s include the opening cysteine and the closing phenylalanine or tryptophan. Fields, in order: V gene, D gene, J gene, clone size, CDR3 DNA, CDR3 protein. The D gene is left open where the match is weak. The size entry is marked missing in some rows and otherwise reads once, few, many or a size class.

>TRBV19|NA|TRBJ2-3|few
TGTGCCAGTAGATTGAGCGCCACAGATACGCAGTATTTT
CASRLSATDTQYF
>TRBV4-1|NA|TRBJ2-5|NA
TGCGCCAGCAGCTGGGACTCCGGTCAAGAGACCCAGTACTTC
CASSWDSGQETQYF
>TRBV27|NA|TRBJ2-7|NA
TGTGCCAGCGGAGTCCGGCCATCCTACGAGCAGTACTTC
CASGVRPSYEQYF
>TRBV7-9|NA|TRBJ2-1|NA
TGTGCCAGCAGCCCTTCCAATGAGCAGTTCTTC
CASSPSNEQFF
>TRBV28|TRBD2|TRBJ2-5|NA
TGTGCCAGCAGTTCAGCGGGGGAGGGGCAAGAGACCCAGTACTTC
CASSSAGEGQETQYF
>TRBV9|NA|TRBJ1-6|NA
TGTGCCAGCAGCTCCAGGGAGCGGGGATCACCCCTCCACTTT
CASSSRERGSPLHF
>TRBV24-1|NA|TRBJ1-2|NA
TGTGCCACCAGTGATGGAGGACAGCCTAACTATGGCTACACCTTC
CATSDGGQPNYGYTF
>TRBV12-5|TRBD2|TRBJ2-5|NA
TGTGCTAGTGGTTTGGATGGAACGGGGGGAGAGACCCAGTACTTC
CASGLDGTGGETQYF
>TRBV18|NA|TRBJ1-1|NA
TGTGCCAGCTCACCCGACCTGGGAGGGACTGAAGCTTTCTTT
CASSPDLGGTEAFF
>TRBV19|NA|TRBJ1-1|NA
TGTGCCAGTAGTATCAGCGCGACCCCCGCTTTCTTT
CASSISATPAFF
>TRBV18|NA|TRBJ2-1|NA
TGTGCCAGCTCACAAGCTGCAGGTCGTGAGCAGTTCTTC
CASSQAAGREQFF
>TRBV6-5|TRBD1|TRBJ1-1|NA
TGTGCCAGCAGTTCCGGGACAGGGGGCACTGAAGCTTTCTTT
CASSSGTGGTEAFF
>TRBV25-1|NA|TRBJ2-3|once
TGTGCCAGCAGTGAATTGGGCCGGAGCACAGATACGCAGTATTTT
CASSELGRSTDTQYF
>TRBV11-2|NA|TRBJ2-3|NA
TGTGCCAGCAGCAGAGCGAATACGCAGTATTTT
CASSRANTQYF